This T cell receptor beta chain originates from a study of cytomegalovirus exposure and HLA in healthy donors. Overall study context: The roughly 130 validation repertoires used the same platform as the roughly 700 first-cohort repertoires (as reported by a later analysis).

V was clipped by 4 bases and J by 9 bases, with 16 bases between them. Germline assignment: CDR1 SGHVS and CDR2 FNYEAQ. The CDR3 covers 14 residues. As concerns this clone: Its antigen remains unknown.

The data were produced by immunoSEQ multiplex PCR, yet TCRdb's version contains in-frame clones alone and is incomplete. The sample lists some 59,000 clones; roughly 89% were seen once. General observations from the study: Rare TCR sequences dominated, though some public TCRs recurred in many donors.

Source material: PBMCs. The chain recombines TRBV7-6 with TRBJ2-1; weak D call: TRBD2 (5 bases). The TCR originated in a young woman in good health and CMV-seronegative. DNA for the CDR3: TGTGCCAGCAGCTCGTTATCTAGCTCGGTTGAGCAGTTCTTC. Encoded protein: CASSSLSSSVEQFF.